The clone carrying this T cell receptor (beta chain) was detected many times. As yet, its antigen is unknown. The data derive from a study of T cells in Graves' hyperthyroidism and ophthalmopathy. Study overall: Once the initial diagnosis was made, peripheral blood was obtained before any treatment. Study-wide results and limits: Through a model of 13 V-J features, ophthalmopathy was separated from stable hyperthyroidism.

Exclusion followed for patients with uncontrolled infection, other autoimmune disease, pregnancy or lactation. RNA transcripts yielded amplified TCR beta CDR3 regions. TCR CDR3 regions were first amplified by RT-PCR with HTBI primers. TCRdb re-derived calls from the multiplex PCR reads in MiXCR, one entry per CDR3 protein. The sample lists 480,000 or so distinct CDR3 sequences; around 15% were seen once. The V gene lost 2 bases and the J gene lost 5 bases, with 9 bases spanning the gap. Looked up from germline, CDR1 is KGHSH and CDR2 is LQKENI. This CDR3 is 14 amino acids long. The sequenced sample was blood. This receptor was identified in a woman aged 18-35 years with Graves' hyperthyroidism. The rearrangement uses TRBV18 and TRBJ2-2, with D uncertain. The CDR3 DNA reads TGTGCCAGCTCACCAACAACCCTGACCGGGGAGCTGTTTTTT. Its translation is CASSPTTLTGELFF.